Listed here are 31 T cell receptor beta chains from one sample, sequenced in a study of shared clonotypes between healthy human individuals. Clones were sequenced by immunoSEQ multiplex PCR, and TCRdb holds only the in-frame ones, with some missing. The sample includes about 680,000 clones, roughly 70% of them seen just once. Sequenced: memory CD4+ T cells sorted from blood. The subset denotes: CD45RA-negative fraction. All receptors derive from a woman in her twenties or thirties in good health.

This clone was seen a handful of times. The J gene is TRBJ1-1, the V gene TRBV28; a possible D gene is TRBD1 (5 bases). The CDR3 totals 14 residues. The germline V and J ends were trimmed by 5 bases and 0 bases, with 10 bases remaining between them. Germline V CDR1 and CDR2: MDHEN, SYDVKM. Written as DNA, the CDR3 is TGTGCCAGCAGTCCCTACAGGATGAACACTGAAGCTTTCTTT. Translation: CASSPYRMNTEAFF.

There are a few counts of this clone. The chain recombines TRBV19 with TRBJ2-4; D perhaps matches TRBD2 (6 bases). CDR3 size: 15 residues. CDR1 and CDR2 from the germline V gene are LNHDA and SQIVND (reference sequence). With 7 bases removed from V and 1 base from J, the gap between germline ends came to 14 bases. The CDR3 nucleotides read TGTGCCAGTAATCCGGGCGGGAAGGCCAAAAACATTCAGTACTTC. Its protein is CASNPGGKAKNIQYF.

Here the CDR3 reads CSGWPDTQYF. The CDR3 nucleotides are TGCAGTGGGTGGCCAGATACGCAGTATTTT. The rearrangement joins TRBV20-1 to TRBJ2-3, with D hard to call. Trimming removed 7 bases at V and 4 bases at J, with 6 bases between. The CDR3 has 10 amino acids. Germline-derived CDR1 and CDR2 are DFQATT and SNEGSKA (reference sequence).

This CDR3 reads CASSLGGSNEQFF. CDR3 DNA sequence: TGCGCCAGCAGCTTGGGAGGGAGCAATGAGCAGTTCTTC. The gene calls are TRBV5-1 and TRBJ2-1; perhaps TRBD2 as D (5 bases). CDR3 size: 13 residues. CDR1 is SGHRS, CDR2 YFSETQ, per germline. Trimming stripped 0 bases from V and 6 bases from J, with 7 bases between.

This sequence joins TRBV23-1 and TRBJ2-3; D ambiguous. TRBV23-1 is sorted into the ORF group, with uncertain function. This CDR3 comprises 13 residues. Between the trimmed V and J ends, which lost 6 bases and 4 bases, there was a span of 11 bases. The CDR3 DNA sequence: TGCGCCAGCAGGGGCCAAAAGGCAGATACGCAGTATTTT. Its protein is CASRGQKADTQYF.

The chain has TRBV5-1 and TRBJ2-7, with D maybe TRBD2 (5 bases). The CDR3 runs to 16 residues. The ends were cut back, 2 bases at V and 4 bases at J, with 19 bases in the middle. Germline V gives CDR1 SGHRS, CDR2 YFSETQ. The CDR3 protein is CASSFGVPPGLYEQYF. CDR3 DNA: TGCGCCAGCAGCTTTGGAGTTCCCCCGGGGTTATACGAGCAGTACTTC.

The V gene is TRBV19, the J gene TRBJ1-1, with TRBD1 matching over 7 bases. Germline CDR1 reads LNHDA; CDR2 reads SQIVND (reference sequence). V lost 3 bases, J lost 4 bases, and 5 bases stayed unmatched. The CDR3 length is 14 residues. Here the CDR3 reads CASSIRTGGTEAFF. The CDR3 nucleotides are TGTGCCAGTAGTATCAGGACAGGAGGCACTGAAGCTTTCTTT. The full variable domain, completed using reference TRBV19 and TRBJ1-1, is DGGITQSPKYLFRKEGQNVTLSCEQNLNHDAMYWYRQDPGQGLRLIYYSQIVNDFQKGDIAEGYSVSREKKESFPLTVTSAQKNPTAFYLCASSIRTGGTEAFFGQGTRLTVV.

This clone has just a few counts. This chain links TRBV5-1 with TRBJ2-2, with no clear D. The CDR3 has 15 residues. Trimming cost V 0 bases and J 5 bases, with 11 bases left between them. Germline lookup yields CDR1 SGHRS and CDR2 YFSETQ. The CDR3, as DNA: TGCGCCAGCAGCTTGGCTTCTGCTTGGACCGGGGAGCTGTTTTTT. Its protein product is CASSLASAWTGELFF. Based on the CDR3 plus reference TRBV5-1 and TRBJ2-2, the full variable domain is KAGVTQTPRYLIKTRGQQVTLSCSPISGHRSVSWYQQTPGQGLQFLFEYFSETQRNKGNFPGRFSGRQFSNSRSEMNVSTLELGDSALYLCASSLASAWTGELFFGEGSRLTVL.

V is TRBV19 and J is TRBJ2-3; D remains unclear. Between the trimmed V and J ends, which lost 5 bases and 4 bases, there was a span of 13 bases. This CDR3 spans 14 amino acids. Germline V gives CDR1 LNHDA, CDR2 SQIVND (reference sequence). The CDR3 reads CASSPAHGADTQYF. The CDR3 DNA reads as TGTGCCAGTAGTCCGGCTCATGGGGCAGATACGCAGTATTTT.

This clone is a singleton in its sample. The chain carries TRBV14 and TRBJ2-1; D gene uncertain. The V gene's germline CDR1 is SGHDN and CDR2 FVKESK. V shed 0 bases and J shed 8 bases, with 8 bases lying between them. The CDR3 totals 13 residues. CDR3: CASSQDLSDEQFF. CDR3 coding DNA: TGTGCCAGCAGCCAAGATTTAAGCGATGAGCAGTTCTTC.

CDR3 bases: TGTGCCATCAGGCCCATTTCTAGCACAGATACGCAGTATTTT. The encoded protein is CAIRPISSTDTQYF. The genes are TRBV10-3 and TRBJ2-3, with D hard to call. Germline V gene sequence: CDR1 ENHRY, CDR2 SYGVKD. This CDR3 has 14 amino acids. V lost 6 bases and J lost 0, with 10 bases in between.

Comments on this clone: With a much larger clone just one base away, this may be a read error. Different DNA sequences within this sample yield the same CDR3. The chain recombines TRBV15 with TRBJ2-7; D could derive from TRBD1 or TRBD2 (5 bases each). The CDR3 is made up of 13 amino acids. CDR1 and CDR2 (germline): LNHNV, YYDKDF (reference sequence). The CDR3 region has the DNA TGTGCTACCAGCCGACGGGGCGCCTACGAGCAGTACTTC. Encoded protein: CATSRRGAYEQYF.

Comment on this clone: A junction boundary mismatches the germline segment, possibly from a read error. The CDR3 reads CASSPGQGLQETQYF. CDR3 nucleotide sequence: TGCGCCAGCTCACCGGGACAGGGGCTCCAAGAGACCCAGTACTTC. The chain employs TRBV18 and TRBJ2-5, with TRBD1 identical over 10 bases. CDR1 is KGHSH, CDR2 LQKENI, per germline. CDR3 length: 15 amino acids.

A word on this clone: The identical CDR3 is also encoded by other nucleotide sequences in the sample. The chain employs TRBV5-1 and TRBJ2-7; TRBD2 might be the D (6 bases). From germline, CDR1 is SGHRS and CDR2 YFSETQ. The CDR3 runs 12 residues. The germline V and J ends were trimmed by 1 base and 7 bases, with 9 bases remaining between them. CDR3 nucleotides: TGCGCCAGCAGCTTGAGGAGGGATGAGCAGTACTTC. Protein sequence: CASSLRRDEQYF. Complete variable domain (other parts from reference TRBV5-1 and TRBJ2-7): KAGVTQTPRYLIKTRGQQVTLSCSPISGHRSVSWYQQTPGQGLQFLFEYFSETQRNKGNFPGRFSGRQFSNSRSEMNVSTLELGDSALYLCASSLRRDEQYFGPGTRLTVT.

The chain joins TRBV19 to TRBJ2-5, with 7 bases aligning to TRBD2. The CDR3 runs to 14 residues. With V trimmed by 4 bases and J by 1 base, 3 bases remained unmatched. CDR1 is LNHDA, CDR2 SQIVND, per germline (reference sequence). CDR3 bases: TGTGCCAGTAGTAGGGGGAGGGCCCAAGAGACCCAGTACTTC. Translating gives CASSRGRAQETQYF.

The chain couples TRBV7-3 to TRBJ1-5; D remains ambiguous. Germline assignment: CDR1 SGHTA and CDR2 FQGTGA. Trimming took off 2 bases at V and 5 bases at J, with 7 bases between the two ends. This CDR3 has 13 residues. The CDR3 nucleotides read TGTGCCAGCAGCTTACGGCAGGATCAGCCCCAGCATTTT. Translation gives CASSLRQDQPQHF.

This chain joins TRBV11-3 and TRBJ2-2; 9 bases agree with TRBD2. V shed 4 bases, J shed 6 bases, and the junction held 6 bases outside the gene matches. The CDR3 is made up of 15 amino acids. Germline CDR1 reads SGHNT; CDR2 reads YENEEA. The CDR3 spells CASSSGLALPGELFF. The CDR3 DNA reads as TGTGCCAGCAGCTCGGGACTAGCCCTACCCGGGGAGCTGTTTTTT.

The J gene is TRBJ1-5, the V gene TRBV6-6, with D perhaps TRBD1 (5 bases). V dropped 6 bases and J dropped 5 bases, with 14 bases sitting between them. The CDR3 is 14 amino acids. Germline loops: CDR1 MNHNY, CDR2 SVGAGI (reference sequence). CDR3 region: CASRTSGDDQPQHF. The CDR3 coding sequence is TGTGCCAGCAGGACTTCCGGGGACGATCAGCCCCAGCATTTT.

The chain has TRBV11-2 and TRBJ2-3; no clear D. The germline gives CDR1 SGHAT, CDR2 FQNNGV. V shed 5 bases and J shed 2 bases, with 17 bases lying between them. The CDR3 extends over 16 amino acids. The CDR3, as DNA: TGTGCCAGCAGCCCTCGCCGTGACTCGTACACAGATACGCAGTATTTT. Protein sequence: CASSPRRDSYTDTQYF. Supplemented by reference TRBV11-2 and TRBJ2-3, the full variable domain reads EAGVAQSPRYKIIEKRQSVAFWCNPISGHATLYWYQQILGQGPKLLIQFQNNGVVDDSQLPKDRFSAERLKGVDSTLKIQPAKLEDSAVYLCASSPRRDSYTDTQYFGPGTRLTVL.

The chain joins TRBV5-1 to TRBJ2-3; D uncertain. Germline CDR1 reads SGHRS; CDR2 reads YFSETQ. The V end was cut by 4 bases, the J end by 0 bases, with 12 bases between. This CDR3 spans 15 amino acids. CDR3 nucleotides: TGCGCCAGCAGCGAAACCGTTACTAGCACAGATACGCAGTATTTT. This encodes CASSETVTSTDTQYF.

The genes are TRBV5-1 and TRBJ1-3; D unclear. The CDR3 loop spans 17 amino acids. V lost 7 bases and J lost 1, with 21 bases in between. Germline assignment: CDR1 SGHRS and CDR2 YFSETQ. CDR3 nucleotide sequence: TGCGCCAGCCGACCGGGTGGGAGAGACTTGTCTGGAAACACCATATATTTT. Its translation: CASRPGGRDLSGNTIYF.

V gene TRBV7-6 combines with J gene TRBJ1-1; the D gene is possibly TRBD1 (5 bases). V lost 7 bases and J 2 bases, leaving 14 bases between the germline ends. Germline CDR1 and CDR2: SGHVS and FNYEAQ. The length of the CDR3 is 14 residues. In nucleotides, the CDR3 is TGTGCCAGCAAACCCCCAAGGGGAAACACTGAAGCTTTCTTT. Translation gives CASKPPRGNTEAFF. Full variable domain (missing parts from reference TRBV7-6 and TRBJ1-1): GAGVSQSPRYKVTKRGQDVALRCDPISGHVSLYWYRQALGQGPEFLTYFNYEAQQDKSGLPNDRFSAERPEGSISTLTIQRTEQRDSAMYRCASKPPRGNTEAFFGQGTRLTVV.

The gene calls are TRBV18 and TRBJ2-3, with 7 nucleotides matching TRBD1. This CDR3 region has 16 residues. Germline lookup yields CDR1 KGHSH and CDR2 LQKENI. V lost 3 bases and J lost 0; bases outside the gene matches: 6. DNA of the CDR3: TGTGCCAGCTCACCCATCTCACAGGGGAGCACAGATACGCAGTATTTT. Its protein product is CASSPISQGSTDTQYF.

This rearrangement joins TRBV5-6 to TRBJ2-3, with 8 bases identical to TRBD2. Germline V lookup: CDR1 SGHDT, CDR2 YYEEEE. CDR3 size: 15 residues. Trimming removed 2 bases from V and 0 bases from J; junction bases left unmatched: 2. CDR3 region: CASSFLAGSTDTQYF. DNA for the CDR3: TGTGCCAGCAGCTTTCTAGCGGGTAGCACAGATACGCAGTATTTT.

Comment on this clone: Given a much more abundant clone one base away, this may be a read error. This rearrangement joins TRBV5-1 to TRBJ2-1, with TRBD2 matching 12 bases. The CDR3 runs 15 residues. Trimming at V came to 3 bases and at J to 5 bases, leaving 3 bases not matched to a gene. CDR1 and CDR2 (germline): SGHRS, YFSETQ. For the CDR3, the DNA is TGCGCCAGCAGCTCGACTAGCGGGAGCCACAATGAGCAGTTCTTC. Translation gives CASSSTSGSHNEQFF.

The DNA of the CDR3 is TGTGCCAGCAGCCGGGGACTAGCGGGAGAGGAGCAGTACTTC. It specifies CASSRGLAGEEQYF. The chain joins TRBV7-6 to TRBJ2-7; 14 bases match TRBD2. CDR1 is SGHVS and CDR2 is FNYEAQ in the germline V gene. This CDR3 spans 14 amino acids. The ends lost 5 bases at V and 7 bases at J; junction bases unmatched: 4.

Details on this clone: This likely traces to a read error, being one base from a far larger clone. The chain has TRBV6-1 and TRBJ2-7, with 7 positions matching TRBD1. The trim removed 5 bases at V and 2 bases at J, leaving 3 bases unmatched. This CDR3 spans 13 amino acids. Germline values: CDR1 MNHNS, CDR2 SASEGT. The CDR3 reads CASSFQGAYEQYF. The CDR3 nucleotides read TGTGCCAGCAGTTTCCAGGGGGCCTACGAGCAGTACTTC.

This sequence joins TRBV18 and TRBJ2-7; 8 bases line up with TRBD1. This CDR3 has 16 amino acids. CDR1 KGHSH and CDR2 LQKENI come from the germline V gene. The junction had 12 bases not matched to a gene; V was cut back by 3 bases and J by 5 bases. The CDR3 region is CASSPTSLGQGHEQYF. CDR3 sequence (DNA): TGTGCCAGCTCACCTACCAGTCTAGGACAGGGACACGAGCAGTACTTC.

The chain recombines TRBV25-1 with TRBJ2-7, with 11 bases fitting TRBD1. Trimming removed 4 bases from V and 4 bases from J; junction bases left unmatched: 3. The CDR3 runs 14 residues. Germline values: CDR1 MGHDK, CDR2 SYGVNS. CDR3 nucleotides: TGTGCCAGCAGTGGGGACAGGGGGGCGTACGAGCAGTACTTC. Amino acid sequence: CASSGDRGAYEQYF.

The rearrangement uses TRBV7-7 and TRBJ2-5; 12 bases are shared with TRBD2. CDR1 and CDR2 from the germline V gene are SSHAT and FNYEAQ (reference sequence). This CDR3 region has 17 residues. J gave up 0 bases and V 3 bases, and 5 bases lay outside the gene matches. The CDR3 sequence: CASSLGLAGMYQETQYF. DNA for the CDR3: TGTGCCAGCAGCTTGGGACTAGCGGGCATGTACCAAGAGACCCAGTACTTC.

V and J are TRBV11-2 and TRBJ2-2; TRBD1 matches 9 bases. Germline loops: CDR1 SGHAT, CDR2 FQNNGV. CDR3 length equals 18 residues. The J segment lost 1 base and the V segment lost 5 bases, leaving 11 bases of the junction unmatched. The CDR3 region has the DNA TGTGCCAGCAGCGGGACGACAGGGGGTTTTCGGAACACCGGGGAGCTGTTTTTT. This sequence encodes CASSGTTGGFRNTGELFF.